This TCR beta chain was recovered during a study of OX40 agonist ivuxolimab in advanced cancers. Study background: Antecedent anti-PD-1, anti-PD-L1 or anti-CTLA-4 therapy was permissible, with approximately 44% having received some. General observations from the study: Clonal expansion among partial responders at 0.1-3.0 mg/kg ranked near the lowest.

Generated by immunoSEQ multiplex PCR, the TCRdb table keeps only in-frame clones and is missing some. The sample yields about 60,000 clones, about 88% seen once. The CDR3 consists of 14 residues. Germline assignment: CDR1 SNHLY and CDR2 FYNNEI. V shed 8 bases and J shed 0 bases, with 11 bases lying between them. Comment on this clone: Its antigen is as yet unknown.

The chain joins TRBV2 to TRBJ2-1; no reliable D call. The starting material was CD4+ or CD8+ T cells sorted from blood, obtained in a trial of the OX40 agonist ivuxolimab. The clonotype comes from an adult with an advanced solid tumor such as melanoma, head and neck, liver or kidney cancer. The CDR3 DNA reads TGTGCCAGCCTCCAGCGTAGCTCCTACAATGAGCAGTTCTTC. This sequence encodes CASLQRSSYNEQFF.